This passage covers 19 T cell receptor beta chains from one sample sequenced in a study of shared clonotypes between healthy human individuals. Naive CD8 cells lacked CD45RO and underwent positive selection for CCR7, leaving out terminally differentiated effector memory CD45RA+ cells. Here immunoSEQ multiplex PCR was the method, and the copy in TCRdb shows in-frame clones only, minus some. The sample consists of some 2,100,000 clones, about 93% of them appearing once. What was sequenced was naive CD8+ T cells from PBMCs. Every receptor here comes from a man between 18 and 35 years old in good health. Some clones in this sample may be carry-over from other donors' samples.

The chain links TRBV10-2 to TRBJ2-7; 8 positions agree with TRBD2. CDR1 is WSHSY and CDR2 is SAAADI in the germline V gene. This CDR3 has 14 residues. After removal of 8 bases from V and 5 bases from J, the junction contained 11 bases not matched to a gene. The CDR3 sequence is CASGPAGVVNEQYF. The CDR3 bases are TGCGCCAGCGGACCAGCGGGAGTGGTCAACGAGCAGTACTTC.

The chain has TRBV5-4 and TRBJ1-2, with D uncertain. Germline V lookup: CDR1 SGHNT, CDR2 YYREEE (reference sequence). With 4 bases removed from V and 5 bases from J, the gap between germline ends came to 9 bases. The CDR3 has 12 amino acids. The CDR3 coding sequence is TGTGCCAGCAGCGTAGACGGGTATGGCTACACCTTC. Amino acids: CASSVDGYGYTF.

The chain has TRBV11-2 and TRBJ2-2; D not certain. The CDR3 runs 14 residues. The germline V gene encodes CDR1 SGHAT and CDR2 FQNNGV. The ends were cut back, 2 bases at V and 6 bases at J, with 10 bases in the middle. The chain's CDR3 is CASSLNAVAGELFF. CDR3 nucleotide sequence: TGTGCCAGCAGCTTAAATGCTGTAGCCGGGGAGCTGTTTTTT.

The V and J genes are TRBV29-1 and TRBJ1-2; maybe TRBD1 (5 bases). Germline lookup yields CDR1 SQVTM and CDR2 ANQGSEA. Trimming removed 3 bases at V and 8 bases at J, with 16 bases between. The length of the CDR3 is 13 residues. CDR3 nucleotides: TGCAGCGTTGAGAGGGACGGCCTGTGGGGCTACACCTTC. Its translation: CSVERDGLWGYTF.

The CDR3 region is CASSYGRVFYEQYF. As DNA, the CDR3 is TGTGCCAGCAGTTATGGACGTGTGTTCTACGAGCAGTACTTC. The chain couples TRBV28 to TRBJ2-7; D call uncertain. The CDR3 is 14 residues long. V was pared by 4 bases and J by 3 bases, with 13 bases between. Germline assignment: CDR1 MDHEN and CDR2 SYDVKM.

The chain recombines TRBV7-8 with TRBJ1-1; D unresolved. Germline V gene data show CDR1 as SGHVS and CDR2 as FQNEAQ. The length of the CDR3 is 14 residues. With 7 bases removed from V and 4 bases from J, the gap between germline ends came to 16 bases. In DNA, the CDR3 is TGTGCCAGCACCGACCGCAGGTCCGGCACTGAAGCTTTCTTT. Its protein is CASTDRRSGTEAFF.

This clone was seen just once. This chain connects TRBV7-9 to TRBJ2-5; TRBD1 aligns across 10 bases. There are 16 residues in the CDR3. The germline V gene has CDR1 SEHNR and CDR2 FQNEAQ (reference sequence). V was pared by 4 bases and J by 1 base, with 6 bases of the junction left unmatched. This CDR3 reads CASSSRQGARQETQYF. CDR3 nucleotide sequence: TGTGCCAGCAGCTCCCGACAGGGGGCTCGCCAAGAGACCCAGTACTTC.

CDR3 residues: CASSWSSGSYEQYF. In DNA, the CDR3 is TGCGCCAGCAGCTGGTCTAGCGGGAGTTACGAGCAGTACTTC. The chain is built from TRBV5-1 and TRBJ2-7; TRBD2 agrees at 10 bases. The CDR3 sequence is 14 residues long. The J segment lost 4 bases and the V segment lost 3 bases, leaving 4 bases of the junction unmatched. Germline-derived CDR1 and CDR2 are SGHRS and YFSETQ.

The V and J genes are TRBV7-9 and TRBJ2-6; 7 bases line up with TRBD1. Germline V CDR1 and CDR2: SEHNR, FQNEAQ (reference sequence). The V segment lost 5 bases and the J segment 0 bases; nucleotides outside the gene matches: 10. This CDR3 comprises 18 residues. The CDR3 DNA sequence: TGTGCCAGCAGCCCATCTGAGGGACAGCGCTCTGGGGCCAACGTCCTGACTTTC. It codes for CASSPSEGQRSGANVLTF. Variable domain in full (rest from reference TRBV7-9 and TRBJ2-6): DTGVSQNPRHKITKRGQNVTFRCDPISEHNRLYWYRQTLGQGPEFLTYFQNEAQLEKSRLLSDRFSAERPKGSFSTLEIQRTEQGDSAMYLCASSPSEGQRSGANVLTFGAGSRLTVL.

The chain carries TRBV28 and TRBJ2-7, with TRBD1 matching over 7 bases. This CDR3 is built from 14 residues. From germline, CDR1 is MDHEN and CDR2 SYDVKM. The trim removed 5 bases at V and 2 bases at J, leaving 6 bases unmatched. The CDR3 DNA sequence: TGTGCCAGCAGTCCGTACAGGGGAACCTACGAGCAGTACTTC. It is translated as CASSPYRGTYEQYF.

The chain couples TRBV9 to TRBJ2-2; D unresolved. Germline V gene data show CDR1 as SGDLS and CDR2 as YYNGEE. This CDR3 is built from 13 residues. V lost 0 bases and J lost 6, with 6 bases in between. CDR3 nucleotide sequence: TGTGCCAGCAGCGTAGATGGACCCGGGGAGCTGTTTTTT. Translating gives CASSVDGPGELFF.

The chain has TRBV19 and TRBJ2-7; 9 bases line up with TRBD1. The V gene's germline CDR1 is LNHDA and CDR2 SQIVND (reference sequence). Trimming removed 10 bases from V and 2 bases from J; junction bases left unmatched: 9. The CDR3 covers 14 residues. In DNA form, the CDR3 reads TGTGCCATTAGGACCCGACAGGGGGCCTACGAGCAGTACTTC. It encodes CAIRTRQGAYEQYF. Based on the CDR3 plus reference TRBV19 and TRBJ2-7, the full variable domain is DGGITQSPKYLFRKEGQNVTLSCEQNLNHDAMYWYRQDPGQGLRLIYYSQIVNDFQKGDIAEGYSVSREKKESFPLTVTSAQKNPTAFYLCAIRTRQGAYEQYFGPGTRLTVT.

Concerning this clone itself: The sample carries other DNA sequences with the same CDR3. V gene TRBV19 combines with J gene TRBJ2-7; the match to TRBD2 covers 11 bases. Germline V gene sequence: CDR1 LNHDA, CDR2 SQIVND (reference sequence). The CDR3 length is 15 residues. The J segment lost 4 bases and the V segment lost 5 bases, leaving 7 bases of the junction unmatched. The CDR3 nucleotides read TGTGCCAGTAGTGCCCTAACTAGCGGGAGTTACGAGCAGTACTTC. Amino acid sequence: CASSALTSGSYEQYF. Filled out from reference TRBV19 and TRBJ2-7, the complete variable domain reads DGGITQSPKYLFRKEGQNVTLSCEQNLNHDAMYWYRQDPGQGLRLIYYSQIVNDFQKGDIAEGYSVSREKKESFPLTVTSAQKNPTAFYLCASSALTSGSYEQYFGPGTRLTVT.

This chain links TRBV13 with TRBJ2-3; 8 positions match TRBD2. The CDR3 consists of 15 residues. V lost 4 bases to trimming and J lost 3 bases; unmatched junction nucleotides: 6. Germline V gene data show CDR1 as PRHDT and CDR2 as FYEKMQ (reference sequence). The CDR3 spells CASSSPSGLTDTQYF. The CDR3 DNA sequence: TGTGCCAGCAGCTCTCCTAGCGGGTTGACAGATACGCAGTATTTT.

A few counts support this clone. The chain is built from TRBV19 and TRBJ1-2; no firm D call. Germline assignment: CDR1 LNHDA and CDR2 SQIVND (reference sequence). CDR3 size: 14 residues. Deletions cut 4 bases from V and 8 bases from J, with 17 bases between. CDR3 amino acids: CASSNATQDWGYTF. The CDR3 DNA sequence: TGTGCCAGTAGTAATGCTACCCAGGACTGGGGCTACACCTTC.

This chain joins TRBV27 and TRBJ2-1, with TRBD1 as a possible D gene (6 bases). This CDR3 spans 13 amino acids. CDR1 is MNHEY, CDR2 SMNVEV, per germline (reference sequence). V was clipped by 7 bases and J by 7 bases, with 14 bases between them. CDR3 nucleotides: TGTGCCAGCACCGGGCAGGGGAGAAATGAGCAGTTCTTC. Translated: CASTGQGRNEQFF.

The chain is built from TRBV28 and TRBJ2-4; TRBD2 might be the D (6 bases). The V and J ends lost 3 bases and 9 bases respectively, with 12 bases between them. There are 13 residues in the CDR3. From germline, CDR1 is MDHEN and CDR2 SYDVKM. CDR3 DNA sequence: TGTGCCAGCAGTTTGGGGGGAAACGGCATTCAGTACTTC. Protein sequence: CASSLGGNGIQYF.

The gene calls are TRBV14 and TRBJ2-5; maybe TRBD1 (5 bases). The germline V gene has CDR1 SGHDN and CDR2 FVKESK. The CDR3 spans 15 residues. With 3 bases removed from V and 5 bases from J, the gap between germline ends came to 16 bases. CDR3 loop: CASSQRIGVGETQYF. The CDR3 DNA follows: TGTGCCAGCAGCCAGCGTATAGGGGTCGGGGAGACCCAGTACTTC.

This sequence joins TRBV10-1 and TRBJ2-5, with no clear D. Trimming took off 2 bases at V and 1 base at J, with 11 bases between the two ends. Germline CDR1 is WNHNN and CDR2 is SYGVQD (reference sequence). The CDR3 length is 15 residues. The CDR3 DNA sequence: TGCGCCAGCAGTGAGGACGGAAACATCCAAGAGACCCAGTACTTC. Amino acids: CASSEDGNIQETQYF.